This T cell receptor beta chain originates from a study of CD8 T cells in ankylosing spondylitis. Points from the study as a whole: Significant enrichment of disease-linked clones was reportedly seen in matched ankylosing spondylitis synovial fluid. Earlier literature documents some of the motif variants in reactive arthritis synovial fluid and blood. There was a TCR beta motif, made of 7 to 9 highly homologous variants, that appeared characteristic of ankylosing spondylitis blood.

As to this clonotype: The target antigen is unknown.

CDR3 length: 15 amino acids. Trimming at V came to 5 bases and at J to 8 bases, leaving 9 bases not matched to a gene. Looked up from germline, CDR1 is SGHVS and CDR2 is FNYEAQ. TCRdb re-called the 5' RACE reads with MiXCR, one entry per CDR3 protein. This sample yields 250,000 to 350,000 distinct CDR3 sequences, of which 20% to 25% are seen a single time; around 3.2% belongs to the top ten. The receptor comes from a female donor with ankylosing spondylitis or in good health (not recorded which). The chain carries TRBV7-6 and TRBJ1-2, with 12 bases matching TRBD1. The material sequenced was blood, either unsorted or a sorted T cell fraction (not recorded which). CDR3 nucleotides: TGTGCCAGCAGCCAAGGGACAGGGGGCGCGAGGGGCTACACCTTC. Translated: CASSQGTGGARGYTF.